The present T cell receptor beta chain was sequenced within a study of blood T cells in healthy people across ages. Study in general: Every two T cells gave about one barcoded beta molecule via template switching.

Sample-barcoded 5' priming and a J-beta primer mix drove a second PCR of 7 to 11 cycles. A tag from a template-switch adaptor with 12 random nucleotides marked each cDNA molecule. TCRdb called the 5' RACE reads again in MiXCR, with one record for every CDR3 protein. The data hold fewer than 900,000 distinct CDR3 sequences, with roughly 44% observed a single time. This CDR3 spans 17 amino acids. CDR1 is LGHNA and CDR2 is YSLEER in the germline V gene. V shed 1 base and J shed 2 bases, with 17 bases lying between them. To note about this clonotype: Its specificity is not known.

Study conclusions and caveats: No one knew whether donors had CMV, which possibly confounded expanded clonotype changes. Both higher diversity and more naive CD4+ cells marked long-lived donors when set against aged donors.

The sample consisted of blood. This sequence was found in a woman aged 55 to 70 in good health. The rearrangement uses TRBV4-3 and TRBJ1-2, with TRBD1 as a possible D gene (6 bases). The CDR3 DNA is TGCGCCAGCAGCCAAGGATATATGGACAGCAGAAACTATGGCTACACCTTC. It codes for CASSQGYMDSRNYGYTF.